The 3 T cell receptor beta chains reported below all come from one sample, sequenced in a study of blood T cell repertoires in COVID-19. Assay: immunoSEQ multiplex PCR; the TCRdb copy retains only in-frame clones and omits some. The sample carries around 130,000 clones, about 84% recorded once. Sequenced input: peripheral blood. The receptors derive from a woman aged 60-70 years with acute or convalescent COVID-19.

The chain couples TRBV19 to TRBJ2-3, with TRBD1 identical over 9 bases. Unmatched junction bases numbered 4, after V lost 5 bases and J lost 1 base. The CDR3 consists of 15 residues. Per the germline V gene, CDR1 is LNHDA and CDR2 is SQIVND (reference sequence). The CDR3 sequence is CASSADRGGTDTQYF. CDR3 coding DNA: TGTGCCAGTAGTGCGGACAGGGGAGGCACAGATACGCAGTATTTT.

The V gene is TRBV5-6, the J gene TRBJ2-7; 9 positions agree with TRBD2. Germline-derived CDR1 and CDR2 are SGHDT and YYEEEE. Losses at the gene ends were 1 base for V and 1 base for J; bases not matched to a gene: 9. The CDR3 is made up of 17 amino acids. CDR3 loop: CASSLNSGGGRSYEQYF. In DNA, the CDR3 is TGTGCCAGCAGCTTGAATAGCGGGGGAGGCCGTTCCTACGAGCAGTACTTC.

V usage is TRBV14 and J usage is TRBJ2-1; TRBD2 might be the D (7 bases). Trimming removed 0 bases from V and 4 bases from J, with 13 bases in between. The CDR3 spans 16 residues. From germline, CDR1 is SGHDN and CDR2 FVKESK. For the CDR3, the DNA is TGTGCCAGCAGCCAAGATTGGGCGGGGGCGTACAATGAGCAGTTCTTC. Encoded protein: CASSQDWAGAYNEQFF.